The sequence of this T cell receptor beta chain was determined in a study of blood T cell repertoires in COVID-19. Study background: Samples came from the United States, Italy and Spain, spanning acute and convalescent COVID-19. PBMCs, B-cell-depleted T cells, or T cells provided the cDNA or gDNA that made up the material.

In germline, CDR1 is MNHEY, CDR2 SMNVEV (reference sequence). The CDR3 length is 17 residues. V lost 5 bases, J lost 3 bases, and 19 bases lay in between. Authors' analysis steps: Amplification with reference gene primers provided the estimates of nucleated cell counts. Only in-frame clones appear in the TCRdb table, and some are missing; sequencing was by immunoSEQ multiplex PCR. V and J calls and clone size are as listed in that table; D and trimming were resolved from the DNA. The table has some 270,000 clones, roughly 84% seen once. This clonotype originated in a human donor with COVID-19, enrolled during active disease. The donor label of this sample is uncertain. Sequenced input: peripheral blood. The chain is built from TRBV27 and TRBJ1-4; possibly TRBD1 for D (6 bases). Written as DNA, the CDR3 is TGTGCCAGCAGTCGACAGGTCCCGGCGGCGGCTAATGAAAAACTGTTTTTT. It encodes CASSRQVPAAANEKLFF.